This TCR beta chain appears in the sequencing data of a study of blood T cell repertoires in COVID-19. Generated by immunoSEQ multiplex PCR, the TCRdb table keeps only in-frame clones and is missing some. The table lists roughly 19,000 clones, about nine tenths of them singletons, with around 10% in the top ten. The CDR3 contains 13 residues. The germline V gene encodes CDR1 GTSNPN and CDR2 SVGIG (reference sequence). After removal of 3 bases from V and 3 bases from J, the junction contained 5 bases not matched to a gene. The chain has TRBV30 and TRBJ2-7, with 7 positions matching TRBD2. Sequencing was carried out using peripheral blood. This receptor was obtained from a human donor in a cohort sampled during active COVID-19. This chain's CDR3 is CAWSVRGDYEQYF. CDR3 nucleotides: TGTGCCTGGAGCGTCCGGGGGGACTACGAGCAGTACTTC.